Below are 20 T cell receptor beta chains sequenced from a single sample in a study of cytomegalovirus exposure and HLA in healthy donors (TCRdb year 2017). Libraries came from the immunoSEQ multiplex PCR assay. For the multiplex PCR, a mixture combining 60 forward primers for TCR Vbeta segments and 13 reverse primers for TCR Jbeta segments was used. TCRdb re-hosts the immuneACCESS table, in-frame sequences only. Its copies lack some clones; in the studies checked, an unresolved V gene accounts for under half of them, and the cause for the rest is not known. Here the sample has tens of thousands of clones; about 65% occur a single time. Together, the top ten hold 20% to 30% of the sample. Sequencing input: PBMCs. The source of these receptors is a man between 45 and 60 years old in good health and CMV-seropositive.

The rearrangement joins TRBV18 to TRBJ1-5, with D perhaps TRBD1 (5 bases). CDR1 and CDR2 (germline): KGHSH, LQKENI. The V gene lost 2 bases and the J gene lost 0 bases, with 11 bases spanning the gap. The CDR3 contains 16 residues. CDR3 DNA sequence: TGTGCCAGCTCACCAACGGGGGGATATAGCAATCAGCCCCAGCATTTT. Translated: CASSPTGGYSNQPQHF.

The rearrangement uses TRBV5-8 and TRBJ2-7; D perhaps matches TRBD1 (5 bases). The CDR3 totals 15 residues. Trimming removed 2 bases at V and 3 bases at J, with 15 bases between. Per the germline V gene, CDR1 is SGHTS and CDR2 is YDEGEE. This CDR3 is CASSFSRDNIYEQYF. CDR3 in DNA: TGTGCCAGCAGCTTTAGCAGGGATAATATCTACGAGCAGTACTTC.

A single count supports this clone. This chain links TRBV5-1 with TRBJ2-5, with D possibly being TRBD2 (6 bases). The DNA end is a closer match to TRBJ2-7, so the J assignment may be wrong. This CDR3 region has 14 residues. The germline V gene has CDR1 SGHRS and CDR2 YFSETQ. The CDR3 here is CASSLGGLHYEQYF. The DNA for the CDR3 is TGCGCCAGCAGCTTGGGGGGACTGCACTACGAGCAGTACTTC.

The CDR3, as DNA: TGCGCCAGCAGCTCGGACAGGGGTAAGGACATTCAGTACTTC. Amino acids: CASSSDRGKDIQYF. V is TRBV5-1 and J is TRBJ2-4; TRBD1 aligns across 9 bases. The trim removed 3 bases at V and 8 bases at J, leaving 6 bases unmatched. The CDR3 spans 14 residues. Germline V gene data show CDR1 as SGHRS and CDR2 as YFSETQ. Filled out from reference TRBV5-1 and TRBJ2-4, the complete variable domain reads KAGVTQTPRYLIKTRGQQVTLSCSPISGHRSVSWYQQTPGQGLQFLFEYFSETQRNKGNFPGRFSGRQFSNSRSEMNVSTLELGDSALYLCASSSDRGKDIQYFGAGTRLSVL.

The chain combines TRBV11-1 with TRBJ1-2; 7 positions match TRBD1. Germline CDR1 reads SGHAT; CDR2 reads FQDESV (reference sequence). The CDR3 is made up of 13 amino acids. Losses at the gene ends were 5 bases for V and 1 base for J; bases not matched to a gene: 1. The chain's CDR3 is CASSGDSNYGYTF. The CDR3 DNA follows: TGTGCCAGCAGCGGGGACAGTAACTATGGCTACACCTTC. The complete variable domain, with remaining parts taken from reference TRBV11-1 and TRBJ1-2, reads EAEVAQSPRYKITEKSQAVAFWCDPISGHATLYWYRQILGQGPELLVQFQDESVVDDSQLPKDRFSAERLKGVDSTLKIQPAELGDSAMYLCASSGDSNYGYTFGSGTRLTVV.

This chain joins TRBV5-1 and TRBJ2-5, with TRBD2 identical over 8 bases. The CDR3 consists of 15 residues. CDR1 and CDR2 (germline): SGHRS, YFSETQ. The J segment lost 7 bases and the V segment lost 3 bases, leaving 11 bases of the junction unmatched. Here the CDR3 DNA reads TGCGCCAGCAGCTCGTCGGGGGGGGCCAGTAGGACCCAGTACTTC. The encoded protein is CASSSSGGASRTQYF.

This chain joins TRBV25-1 and TRBJ2-7, with D perhaps matching TRBD1 (6 bases). CDR1 and CDR2 (germline): MGHDK, SYGVNS. Trimming took off 2 bases at V and 2 bases at J, with 13 bases between the two ends. The CDR3 covers 15 residues. CDR3 residues: CASSEGGEVTYEQYF. CDR3 DNA: TGTGCCAGCAGTGAAGGGGGCGAGGTCACCTACGAGCAGTACTTC.

V and J are TRBV16 and TRBJ1-4; 7 nucleotides agree with TRBD1. CDR3 length: 14 amino acids. The J segment lost 8 bases and the V segment lost 4 bases, leaving 7 bases of the junction unmatched. Germline CDR1 reads KGHSY; CDR2 reads FQNENV. CDR3 nucleotides: TGTGCCAGCAGCCCCGACAGGGAACACGAAAAACTGTTTTTT. Protein product: CASSPDREHEKLFF.

In its sample, this clone was seen once. The chain has TRBV10-1 and TRBJ2-1, with TRBD2 as a possible D gene (5 bases). This CDR3 contains 15 residues. CDR1 is WNHNN, CDR2 SYGVQD, per germline (reference sequence). Trimming removed 6 bases at V and 5 bases at J, with 17 bases between. This chain's CDR3 is CASSPGRLINNEQFF. The DNA of the CDR3 is TGCGCCAGCAGCCCGGGAAGGCTAATCAACAATGAGCAGTTCTTC.

V usage is TRBV18 and J usage is TRBJ1-2; 10 bases are shared with TRBD1. CDR1 and CDR2 from the germline V gene are KGHSH and LQKENI. V shed 0 bases and J 8 bases; nucleotides not matched to a gene: 18. There are 19 residues in the CDR3. This CDR3 is CASSPPNRQHRDRGRGYTF. The CDR3 nucleotides are TGTGCCAGCTCACCACCTAACCGACAACACCGGGACAGGGGTAGAGGCTACACCTTC.

This clone was seen a handful of times. The genes are TRBV5-1 and TRBJ1-1, with TRBD1 as a possible D gene (6 bases). The germline V and J ends were trimmed by 1 base and 0 bases, with 10 bases remaining between them. Germline V gene data show CDR1 as SGHRS and CDR2 as YFSETQ. This CDR3 is built from 15 residues. As DNA, the CDR3 is TGCGCCAGCAGCTTGTCGCACAGGGTGAACACTGAAGCTTTCTTT. It codes for CASSLSHRVNTEAFF.

This sequence joins TRBV2 and TRBJ2-3; TRBD2 matches 7 bases. CDR3 length equals 16 residues. CDR1 is SNHLY, CDR2 FYNNEI, per germline. V shed 4 bases and J 0 bases; nucleotides not matched to a gene: 7. CDR3 coding DNA: TGTGCCAGCAGTGCCGGGCTAGCGGAGAGCACAGATACGCAGTATTTT. Translated: CASSAGLAESTDTQYF.

In its sample, this clone ranks as medium-sized. The V and J genes are TRBV4-2 and TRBJ2-7; D might be TRBD2 (7 bases). Between the trimmed V and J ends, which lost 1 base and 5 bases, there was a span of 12 bases. Germline CDR1 reads LGHNA; CDR2 reads YNFKEQ. The CDR3 contains 14 residues. The CDR3 sequence is CASSQAGGRDEQYF. The CDR3 DNA sequence: TGTGCCAGCAGCCAAGCGGGGGGCCGGGACGAGCAGTACTTC.

This clone was recorded a few times. The gene calls are TRBV25-1 and TRBJ2-3; D uncertain. The CDR3 contains 15 residues. V was clipped by 1 base and J by 1 base, with 9 bases between them. Germline assignment: CDR1 MGHDK and CDR2 SYGVNS. The CDR3 DNA follows: TGTGCCAGCAGTGAATTCATGGCGGGCACAGATACGCAGTATTTT. This gives the protein CASSEFMAGTDTQYF.

V usage is TRBV5-6 and J usage is TRBJ2-7, with a possible D match to TRBD1 (6 bases). The V gene lost 0 bases and the J gene lost 12 bases, with 13 bases spanning the gap. This CDR3 has 12 amino acids. CDR1 is SGHDT and CDR2 is YYEEEE in the germline V gene. The CDR3 protein is CASSLGQVEWYF. The CDR3 DNA follows: TGTGCCAGCAGCTTGGGACAGGTGGAATGGTACTTC.

The chain links TRBV15 to TRBJ1-1; unclear D gene. CDR3 length: 14 amino acids. V was cut by 4 bases and J by 0 bases, with 9 bases left in between. Per germline, CDR1 LNHNV and CDR2 YYDKDF (reference sequence). This CDR3 reads CATSMRAVNTEAFF. The CDR3 DNA sequence: TGTGCCACCAGCATGAGGGCCGTGAACACTGAAGCTTTCTTT.

The genes are TRBV2 and TRBJ1-1; no reliable D call. This CDR3 comprises 13 residues. The V gene lost 3 bases and the J gene lost 6 bases, with 11 bases spanning the gap. Germline CDR1 is SNHLY and CDR2 is FYNNEI. DNA for the CDR3: TGTGCCAGCAGTGAGTGGAGGGTCTCTGAAGCTTTCTTT. This gives the protein CASSEWRVSEAFF.

The chain combines TRBV27 with TRBJ2-3; the D is unclear. Germline-derived CDR1 and CDR2 are MNHEY and SMNVEV (reference sequence). The CDR3 has 14 residues. V was cut by 6 bases and J by 2 bases, with 12 bases left in between. The DNA for the CDR3 is TGTGCCAGCAGAGAGAGCATTCACACAGATACGCAGTATTTT. Translated: CASRESIHTDTQYF.

The CDR3 loop reads CASSQVRGSSYEQYF. As DNA, the CDR3 is TGCGCCAGCAGCCAAGTGCGGGGAAGCTCCTACGAGCAGTACTTC. The V and J genes are TRBV4-3 and TRBJ2-7; tentative D call: TRBD2 (6 bases). This CDR3 has 15 amino acids. Trimming cost V 1 base and J 0 bases, with 10 bases left between them. Per germline, CDR1 LGHNA and CDR2 YSLEER.

V usage is TRBV19 and J usage is TRBJ2-7, with 7 bases that match TRBD1. The CDR3 sequence is 15 residues long. The germline gives CDR1 LNHDA, CDR2 SQIVND (reference sequence). With 1 base clipped from V and 9 bases from J, the junction kept 12 bases outside the gene matches. CDR3: CASSIAFGQVAGQYF. For the CDR3, the DNA is TGTGCCAGTAGTATAGCCTTCGGACAGGTTGCCGGGCAGTACTTC.